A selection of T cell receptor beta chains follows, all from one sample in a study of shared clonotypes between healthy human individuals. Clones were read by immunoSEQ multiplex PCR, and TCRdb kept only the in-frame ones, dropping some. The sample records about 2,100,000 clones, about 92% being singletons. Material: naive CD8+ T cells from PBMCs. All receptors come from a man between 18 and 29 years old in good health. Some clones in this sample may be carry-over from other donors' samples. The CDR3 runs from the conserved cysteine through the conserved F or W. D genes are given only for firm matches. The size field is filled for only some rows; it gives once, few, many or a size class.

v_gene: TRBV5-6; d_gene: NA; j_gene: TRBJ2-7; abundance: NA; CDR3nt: TGTGCCAGCAGCCCCGTCATTGGGGGTCCGCACGAGCAGTACTTC; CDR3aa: CASSPVIGGPHEQYF
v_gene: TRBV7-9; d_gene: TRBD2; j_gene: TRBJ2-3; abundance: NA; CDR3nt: TGTGCCAGCAGCTTAAGGGTAGCGGGAGCAGATACGCAGTATTTT; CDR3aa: CASSLRVAGADTQYF
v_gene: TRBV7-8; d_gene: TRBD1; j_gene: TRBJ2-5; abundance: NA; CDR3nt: TGTGCCAGCAGCGATCGACAGGGCGACCAAGAGACCCAGTACTTC; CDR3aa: CASSDRQGDQETQYF
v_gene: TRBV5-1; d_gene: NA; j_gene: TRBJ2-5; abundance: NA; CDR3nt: TGCGCCAGCAGCTTGGCCAGGGAGACCCAGTACTTC; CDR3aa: CASSLARETQYF
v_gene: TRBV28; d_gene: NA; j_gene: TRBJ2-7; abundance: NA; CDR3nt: TGTGCCAGCAGTTCCCCCCACATGGGGTACGAGCAGTACTTC; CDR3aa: CASSSPHMGYEQYF
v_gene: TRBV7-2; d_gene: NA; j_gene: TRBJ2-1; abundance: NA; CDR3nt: TGTGCCAGCAGCTCCCGGGACTCACATACACATGAGCAGTTCTTC; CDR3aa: CASSSRDSHTHEQFF
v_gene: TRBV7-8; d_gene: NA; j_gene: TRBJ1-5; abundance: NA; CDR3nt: TGTGCCAGCAGCTCCGAACAGGGTCTAGGTCAGCCCCAGCATTTT; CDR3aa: CASSSEQGLGQPQHF
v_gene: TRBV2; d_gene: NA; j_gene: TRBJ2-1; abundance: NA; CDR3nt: TGTGCCAGCAGTGAAGCGCGGGGCCATGAGCAGTTCTTC; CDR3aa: CASSEARGHEQFF
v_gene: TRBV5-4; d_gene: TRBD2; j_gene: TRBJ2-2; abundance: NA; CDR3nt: TGTGCCAGCACCCCTAAACCGGGACTAGTGGGTCCCGGGGAGCTGTTTTTT; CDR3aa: CASTPKPGLVGPGELFF
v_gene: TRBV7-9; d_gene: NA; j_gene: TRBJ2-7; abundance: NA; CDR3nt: TGTGCCAGCAGCTTAGCGGTTGGGTACGAGCAGTACTTC; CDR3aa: CASSLAVGYEQYF
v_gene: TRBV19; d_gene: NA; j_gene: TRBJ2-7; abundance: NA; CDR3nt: TGTGCCAGTAGTATAAGCGTTATCCACGAGCAGTACTTC; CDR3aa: CASSISVIHEQYF
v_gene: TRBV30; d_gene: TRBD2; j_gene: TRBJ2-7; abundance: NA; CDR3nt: TGTGCCTGGGAAGCGGGATCTCTCCACGAGCAGTACTTC; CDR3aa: CAWEAGSLHEQYF
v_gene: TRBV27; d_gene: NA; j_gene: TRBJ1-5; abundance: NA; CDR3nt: TGTGCCAGCAGTGCCGGGGATAATAGGCCCCAGCATTTT; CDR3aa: CASSAGDNRPQHF
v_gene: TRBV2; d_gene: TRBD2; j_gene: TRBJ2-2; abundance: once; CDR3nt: TGTGCCAGCAGTGATCCGGGAGGGACATGGGGCACCGGGGAGCTGTTTTTT; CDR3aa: CASSDPGGTWGTGELFF